The 5 T cell receptor beta chains below were found in one sample sequenced in a study of T cells in Graves' hyperthyroidism and ophthalmopathy. Amplification targeted TCR beta CDR3 regions from RNA transcripts. HTBI primers were employed in a first-round RT-PCR of the TCR CDR3. TCRdb re-called the multiplex PCR reads with MiXCR, one entry per CDR3 protein. The sample carries roughly 240,000 distinct CDR3 sequences, approximately 25% recorded once. Sequencing was carried out using blood. Receptors originate from a middle-aged woman with Graves' ophthalmopathy.

This clonotype occurred many times. The chain combines TRBV7-3 with TRBJ2-2; D is undetermined. CDR3 length: 17 residues. The ends were cut back, 2 bases at V and 2 bases at J, with 15 bases in the middle. Germline lookup yields CDR1 SGHTA and CDR2 FQGTGA. The CDR3 nucleotides are TGTGCCAGCAGCTTATACCCCGGATTTACTAACACCGGGGAGCTGTTTTTT. It is translated as CASSLYPGFTNTGELFF.

This clonotype was seen once. The rearrangement links TRBV12-3 or TRBV12-4 to TRBJ1-1; maybe TRBD1 (6 bases). The CDR3 is 14 amino acids. Between the trimmed V and J ends, which lost 3 bases and 1 base, there was a span of 9 bases. The chain's CDR3 is CASSFSRGNTEAFF. CDR3 in DNA: TGTGCCAGCAGTTTTAGCAGGGGGAACACTGAAGCTTTCTTT.

This clonotype was observed at least ten times. The J gene is TRBJ1-1, the V gene TRBV5-1; D ambiguous. The CDR3 has 13 residues. Germline CDR1 and CDR2: SGHRS and YFSETQ. V dropped 5 bases and J dropped 0 bases, with 8 bases sitting between them. The CDR3 DNA reads as TGCGCCAGCAGAGGGAACATGAACACTGAAGCTTTCTTT. This gives the protein CASRGNMNTEAFF.

This clonotype has ten or more counts. The chain carries TRBV12-3 or TRBV12-4 and TRBJ2-5, with D possibly TRBD2 on 5 matching bases. Trimming removed 7 bases from V and 5 bases from J, with 11 bases in between. The CDR3 has 12 residues. The CDR3 reads CASNEGSETQYF. CDR3 DNA sequence: TGTGCCAGCAACGAAGGGAGTGAGACCCAGTACTTC.

Many counts were recorded for this clonotype. V gene TRBV10-2 combines with J gene TRBJ2-7; D gene unclear. The CDR3 spans 13 residues. Trimming removed 7 bases at V and 3 bases at J, with 13 bases between. CDR1 is WSHSY, CDR2 SAAADI, per germline. The CDR3 protein is CASTGLVDYEQYF. CDR3 coding DNA: TGCGCCAGCACGGGTCTGGTGGACTACGAGCAGTACTTC.